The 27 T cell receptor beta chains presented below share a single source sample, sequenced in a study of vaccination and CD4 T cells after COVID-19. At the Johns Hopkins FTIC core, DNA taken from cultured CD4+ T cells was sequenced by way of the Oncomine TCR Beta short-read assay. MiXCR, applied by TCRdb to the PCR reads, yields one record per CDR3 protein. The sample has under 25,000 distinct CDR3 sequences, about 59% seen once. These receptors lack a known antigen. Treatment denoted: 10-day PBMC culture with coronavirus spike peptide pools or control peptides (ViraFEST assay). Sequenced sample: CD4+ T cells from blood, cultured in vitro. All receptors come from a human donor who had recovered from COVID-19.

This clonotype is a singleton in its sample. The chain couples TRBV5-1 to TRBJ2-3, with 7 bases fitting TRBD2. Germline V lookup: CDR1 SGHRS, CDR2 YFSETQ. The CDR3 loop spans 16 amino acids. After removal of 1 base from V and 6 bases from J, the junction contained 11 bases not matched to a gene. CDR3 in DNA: TGCGCCAGCAGCTTGACTTTGACTAGCCCAGGGGATACGCAGTATTTT. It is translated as CASSLTLTSPGDTQYF.

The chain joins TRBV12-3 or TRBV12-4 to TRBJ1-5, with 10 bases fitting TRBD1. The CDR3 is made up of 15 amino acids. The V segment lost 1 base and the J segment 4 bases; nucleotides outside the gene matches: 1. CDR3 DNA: TGTGCCAGCAGTTTAGGGGACAGGGGTAATCAGCCCCAGCATTTT. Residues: CASSLGDRGNQPQHF.

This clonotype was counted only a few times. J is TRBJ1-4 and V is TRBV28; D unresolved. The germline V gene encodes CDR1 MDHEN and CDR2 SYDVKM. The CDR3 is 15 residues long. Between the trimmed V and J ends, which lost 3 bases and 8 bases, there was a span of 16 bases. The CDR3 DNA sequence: TGTGCCAGCAGTTTGGCGGGGAGGGTGGAAGAAAAACTGTTTTTT. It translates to CASSLAGRVEEKLFF.

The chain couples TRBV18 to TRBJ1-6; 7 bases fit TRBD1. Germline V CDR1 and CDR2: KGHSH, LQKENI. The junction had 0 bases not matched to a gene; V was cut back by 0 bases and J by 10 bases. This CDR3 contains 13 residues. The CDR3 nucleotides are TGTGCCAGCTCACCACCAGGGGGCTCACCCCTCCACTTT. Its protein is CASSPPGGSPLHF.

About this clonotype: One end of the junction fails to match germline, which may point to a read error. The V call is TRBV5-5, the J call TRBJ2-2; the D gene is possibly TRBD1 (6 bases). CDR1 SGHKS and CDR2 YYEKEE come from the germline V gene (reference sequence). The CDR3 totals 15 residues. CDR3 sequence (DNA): TGTGCCAGCAGCAGGTTCCAGGGGAGCACCGAGGAGCTGTTTTTT. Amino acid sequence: CASSRFQGSTEELFF.

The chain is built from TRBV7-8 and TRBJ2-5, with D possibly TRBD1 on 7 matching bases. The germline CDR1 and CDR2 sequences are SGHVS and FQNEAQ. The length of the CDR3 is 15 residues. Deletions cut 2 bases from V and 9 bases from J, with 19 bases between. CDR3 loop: CASSLRAQGEVSQYF. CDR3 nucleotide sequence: TGTGCCAGCAGCTTAAGGGCCCAGGGGGAGGTGTCCCAGTACTTC.

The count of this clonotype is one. The CDR3 nucleotides read TGTGCCAGCAGTTCAAAGCAAGGGGGACCAGATACGCAGTATTTT. Translating gives CASSSKQGGPDTQYF. The chain links TRBV6-5 to TRBJ2-3; maybe TRBD1 (6 bases). The CDR3 extends over 15 amino acids. V was pared by 4 bases and J by 4 bases, with 15 bases between. In germline, CDR1 is MNHEY, CDR2 SVGAGI.

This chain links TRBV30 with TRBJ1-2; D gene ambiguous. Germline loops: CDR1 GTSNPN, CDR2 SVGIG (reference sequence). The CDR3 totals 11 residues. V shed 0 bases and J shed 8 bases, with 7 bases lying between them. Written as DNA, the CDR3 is TGTGCCTGGAGTGTACTGGAGGGCTACACCTTC. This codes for CAWSVLEGYTF.

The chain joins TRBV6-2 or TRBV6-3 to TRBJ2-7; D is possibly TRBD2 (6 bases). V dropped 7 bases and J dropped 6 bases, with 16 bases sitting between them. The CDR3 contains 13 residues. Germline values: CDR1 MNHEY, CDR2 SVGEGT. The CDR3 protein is CASIEGGRSEQYF. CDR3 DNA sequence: TGTGCCAGCATCGAAGGAGGGCGGTCCGAGCAGTACTTC.

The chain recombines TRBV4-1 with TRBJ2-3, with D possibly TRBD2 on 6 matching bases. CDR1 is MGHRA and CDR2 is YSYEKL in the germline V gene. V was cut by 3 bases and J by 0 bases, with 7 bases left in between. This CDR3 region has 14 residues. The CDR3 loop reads CASSQSGSTDTQYF. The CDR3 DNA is TGCGCCAGCAGCCAGAGCGGGAGCACAGATACGCAGTATTTT.

The CDR3 nucleotides are TGTGCCAGCAGCAGGATTGGGGGGGCGGACACCGGGGAGCTGTTTTTT. Protein sequence: CASSRIGGADTGELFF. The rearrangement joins TRBV7-3 to TRBJ2-2, with a possible D match to TRBD2 (7 bases). From germline, CDR1 is SGHTA and CDR2 FQGTGA. The CDR3 loop spans 16 amino acids. V was clipped by 5 bases and J by 3 bases, with 16 bases between them.

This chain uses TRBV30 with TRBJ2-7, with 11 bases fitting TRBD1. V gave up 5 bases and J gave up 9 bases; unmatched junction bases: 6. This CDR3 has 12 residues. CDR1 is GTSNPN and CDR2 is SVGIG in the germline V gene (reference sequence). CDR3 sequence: CAWGGQGAGQYF. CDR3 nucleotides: TGTGCCTGGGGCGGACAGGGGGCGGGGCAGTACTTC. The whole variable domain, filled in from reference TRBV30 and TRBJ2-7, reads SQTIHQWPATLVQPVGSPLSLECTVEGTSNPNLYWYRQAAGRGLQLLFYSVGIGQISSEVPQNLSASRPQDRQFILSSKKLLLSDSGFYLCAWGGQGAGQYFGPGTRLTVT.

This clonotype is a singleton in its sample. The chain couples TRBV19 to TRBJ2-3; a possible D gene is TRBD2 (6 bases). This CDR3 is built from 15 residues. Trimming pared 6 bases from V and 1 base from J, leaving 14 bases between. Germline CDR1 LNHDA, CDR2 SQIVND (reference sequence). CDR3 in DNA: TGTGCCAGTAGGGGCGGGGACGCGGGCACAGATACGCAGTATTTT. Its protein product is CASRGGDAGTDTQYF.

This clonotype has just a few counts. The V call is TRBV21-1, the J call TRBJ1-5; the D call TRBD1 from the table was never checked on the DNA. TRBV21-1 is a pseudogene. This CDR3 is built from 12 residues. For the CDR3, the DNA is TGTGCCAGCAGGCGCCGTAATCAGCCCCAGCATTTT. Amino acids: CASRRRNQPQHF.

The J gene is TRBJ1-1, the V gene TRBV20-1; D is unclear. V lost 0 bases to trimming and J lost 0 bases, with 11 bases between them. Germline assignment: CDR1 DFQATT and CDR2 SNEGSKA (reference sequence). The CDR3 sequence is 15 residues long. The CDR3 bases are TGCAGTGCTAGAGATCCGAGAGGGATGAACACTGAAGCTTTCTTT. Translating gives CSARDPRGMNTEAFF.

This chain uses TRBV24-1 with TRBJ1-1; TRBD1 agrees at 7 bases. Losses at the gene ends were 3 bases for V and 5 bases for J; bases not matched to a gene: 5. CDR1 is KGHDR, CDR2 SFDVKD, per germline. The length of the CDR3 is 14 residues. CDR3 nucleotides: TGTGCCACCAGTGATACAGGGGTTTTAACTGAAGCTTTCTTT. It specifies CATSDTGVLTEAFF.

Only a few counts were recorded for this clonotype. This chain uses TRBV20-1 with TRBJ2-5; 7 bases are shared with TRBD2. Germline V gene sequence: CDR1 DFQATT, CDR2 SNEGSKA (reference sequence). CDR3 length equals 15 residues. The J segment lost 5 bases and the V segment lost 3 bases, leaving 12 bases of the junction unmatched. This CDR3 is CSASDTSVLRETQYF. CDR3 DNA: TGCAGTGCTAGTGATACTAGCGTCCTTAGGGAGACCCAGTACTTC.

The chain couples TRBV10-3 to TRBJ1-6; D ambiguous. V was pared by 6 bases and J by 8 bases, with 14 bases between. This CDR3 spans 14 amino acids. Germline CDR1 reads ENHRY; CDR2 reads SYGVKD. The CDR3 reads CAIRPRTEDSPLHF. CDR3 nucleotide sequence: TGTGCCATCAGACCCAGGACGGAGGATTCACCCCTCCACTTT.

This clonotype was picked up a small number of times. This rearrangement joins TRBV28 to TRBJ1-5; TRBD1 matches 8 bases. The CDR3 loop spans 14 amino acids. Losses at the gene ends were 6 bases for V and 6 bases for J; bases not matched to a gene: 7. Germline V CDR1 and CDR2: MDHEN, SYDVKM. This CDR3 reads CASRASGGVQPQHF. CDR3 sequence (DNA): TGTGCCAGCAGAGCTTCAGGGGGCGTTCAGCCCCAGCATTTT.

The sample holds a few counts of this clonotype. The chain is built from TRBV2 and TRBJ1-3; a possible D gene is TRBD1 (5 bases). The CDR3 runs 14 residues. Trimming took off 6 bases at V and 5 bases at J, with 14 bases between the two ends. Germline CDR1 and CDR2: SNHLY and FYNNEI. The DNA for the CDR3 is TGTGCCAGCAGCGGCCCGACAGAGAGAAACACCATATATTTT. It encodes CASSGPTERNTIYF.

In DNA, the CDR3 is TGTGCCAGCAGGCACCGGGGAGTCGGGGCCAACGTCCTGACTTTC. This codes for CASRHRGVGANVLTF. The chain has TRBV6-1 and TRBJ2-6; D possibly corresponds to TRBD2 (5 bases). Trimming removed 6 bases at V and 4 bases at J, with 13 bases between. The CDR3 is 15 residues long. Germline values: CDR1 MNHNS, CDR2 SASEGT.

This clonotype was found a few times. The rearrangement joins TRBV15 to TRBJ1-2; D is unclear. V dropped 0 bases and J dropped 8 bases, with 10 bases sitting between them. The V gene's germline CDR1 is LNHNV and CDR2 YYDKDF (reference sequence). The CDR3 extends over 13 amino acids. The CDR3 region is CATSRDKQWGYTF. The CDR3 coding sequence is TGTGCCACCAGCAGAGATAAGCAGTGGGGCTACACCTTC.

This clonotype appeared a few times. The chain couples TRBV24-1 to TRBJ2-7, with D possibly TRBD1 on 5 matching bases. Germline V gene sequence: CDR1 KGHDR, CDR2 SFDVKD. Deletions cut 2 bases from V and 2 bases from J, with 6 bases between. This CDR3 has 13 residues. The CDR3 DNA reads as TGTGCCACCAGTGATTCGACAGCCTACGAGCAGTACTTC. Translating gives CATSDSTAYEQYF.

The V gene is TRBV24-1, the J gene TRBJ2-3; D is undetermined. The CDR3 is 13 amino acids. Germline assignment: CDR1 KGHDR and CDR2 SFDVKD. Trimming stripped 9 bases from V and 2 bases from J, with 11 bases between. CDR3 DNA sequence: TGTGCCACCGGAAGTACCTACACAGATACGCAGTATTTT. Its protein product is CATGSTYTDTQYF.

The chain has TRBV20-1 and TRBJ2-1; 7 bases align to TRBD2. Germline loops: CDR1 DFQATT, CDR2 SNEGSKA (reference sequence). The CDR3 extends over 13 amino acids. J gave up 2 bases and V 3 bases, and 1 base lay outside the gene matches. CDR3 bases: TGCAGTGCTAGGACTAGCCCCTACAATGAGCAGTTCTTC. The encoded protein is CSARTSPYNEQFF.

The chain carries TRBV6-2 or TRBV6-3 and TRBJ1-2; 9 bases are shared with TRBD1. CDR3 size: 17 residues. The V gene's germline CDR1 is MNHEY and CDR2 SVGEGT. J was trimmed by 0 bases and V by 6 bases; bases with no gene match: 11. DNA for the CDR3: TGTGCCAGCAGGTCCAGACCGGGACAGGGAACTAACTATGGCTACACCTTC. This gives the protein CASRSRPGQGTNYGYTF.

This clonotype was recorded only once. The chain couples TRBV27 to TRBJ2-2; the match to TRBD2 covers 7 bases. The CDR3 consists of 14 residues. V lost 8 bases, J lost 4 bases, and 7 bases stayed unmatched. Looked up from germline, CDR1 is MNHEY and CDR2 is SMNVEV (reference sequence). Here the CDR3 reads CASSGRVGTGELFF. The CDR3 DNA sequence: TGTGCCAGCTCGGGGAGGGTTGGCACCGGGGAGCTGTTTTTT.